This T cell receptor beta chain originates from a study of T cells in localized non-small cell lung cancer. The CDR3 has 17 amino acids. From germline, CDR1 is SEHNR and CDR2 FQNEAQ (reference sequence). V dropped 5 bases and J dropped 1 base, with 21 bases sitting between them. Profiling relied on immunoSEQ multiplex PCR, and the TCRdb table lists in-frame clones only, not all of them. The table lists approximately 12,000 clones, about 86% of them singletons. This sample comprised peripheral blood, obtained before any cancer treatment. The TCR sequence derives from a male donor aged 60 or over with stage I lung adenocarcinoma. V gene TRBV7-9 combines with J gene TRBJ2-7; no reliable D call. As DNA, the CDR3 is TGTGCCAGCAGCGGTCGGACCCGTCGAAGTCCTTCCTACGAGCAGTACTTC. The encoded protein is CASSGRTRRSPSYEQYF.